This TCR beta chain was sequenced during a study of read filtering for tumor transcriptome and immune sequencing. Molecular barcoded adaptors covering alpha/delta and beta/gamma chains were used on 400 ng RNA. TCRdb recomputed calls from the reads with MiXCR, one row per CDR3 protein. This table has 100,000 to 150,000 distinct CDR3 sequences, less than 15% appearing once. The sample holds many counts of this clonotype. CDR1 is MNHEY and CDR2 is SVGAGI in the germline V gene. This CDR3 spans 11 amino acids. V shed 6 bases and J shed 7 bases, with 9 bases lying between them. The chain joins TRBV6-5 to TRBJ2-5; D gene uncertain. This TCR derives from a donor over 35 with multiple myeloma. The specimen sequenced was a population of CD138-negative cells sorted from bone marrow. CDR3 sequence (DNA): TGTGCCAGCAGGGAACTTGGGACCCAGTACTTC. Amino acid sequence: CASRELGTQYF.